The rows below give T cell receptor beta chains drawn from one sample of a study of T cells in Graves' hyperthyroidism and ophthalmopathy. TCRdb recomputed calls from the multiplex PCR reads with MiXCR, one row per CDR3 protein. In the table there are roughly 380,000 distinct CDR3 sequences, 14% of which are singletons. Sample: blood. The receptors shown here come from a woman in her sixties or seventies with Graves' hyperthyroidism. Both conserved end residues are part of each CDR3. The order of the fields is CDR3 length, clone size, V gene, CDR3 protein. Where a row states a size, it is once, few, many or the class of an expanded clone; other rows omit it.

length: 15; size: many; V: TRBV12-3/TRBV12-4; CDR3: CASSRQGPVNTEAFF
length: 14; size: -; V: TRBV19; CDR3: CASSTGTSTHEQFF
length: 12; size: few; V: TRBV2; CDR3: CASKEDTGEPFF
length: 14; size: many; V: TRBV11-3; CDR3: CASSSLSGTDTQYF
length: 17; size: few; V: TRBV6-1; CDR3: CASSLLFVAERTAEQFF
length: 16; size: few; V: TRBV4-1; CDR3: CASSQATSGSSYEQYF
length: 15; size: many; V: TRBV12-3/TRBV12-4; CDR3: CASKPGGRGTDTQYF
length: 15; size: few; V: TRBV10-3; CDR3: CAISEGSVRGYEQYF
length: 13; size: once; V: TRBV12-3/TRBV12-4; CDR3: CASSLGKAATQYF
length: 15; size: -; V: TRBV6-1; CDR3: CASSAQGSGANVLTF
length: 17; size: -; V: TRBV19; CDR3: CASRPLQSSGGPDTQYF
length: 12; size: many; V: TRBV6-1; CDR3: CASRSWDYGYTF
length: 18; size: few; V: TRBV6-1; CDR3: CASIPAPGLAGPYNEQFF
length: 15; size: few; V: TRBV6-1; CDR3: CASGAQPGQLYGYTF
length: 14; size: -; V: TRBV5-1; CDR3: CASSDTRGKNIQYF
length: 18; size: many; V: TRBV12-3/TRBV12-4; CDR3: CASSLVKYGAYSNQPQHF
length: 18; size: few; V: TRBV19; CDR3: CASSRQLGILGVNEKLFF
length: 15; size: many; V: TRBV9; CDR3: CASSPRAGQRYEQYF
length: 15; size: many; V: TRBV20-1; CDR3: CSARPGGRGTGELFF
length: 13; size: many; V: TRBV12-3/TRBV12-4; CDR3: CASSPAPGAGAFF
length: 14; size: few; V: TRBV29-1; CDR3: CSVGGQGVYYEQYF